These 9 T cell receptor beta chains share one sample of origin, sequenced in a study of T-cell reconstitution after alpha-beta-depleted transplantation in children. This sample's TCRbeta library carried unique molecular identifier barcodes. TCRdb recomputed calls from the PCR reads with MiXCR, one row per CDR3 protein. Altogether about 980,000 distinct CDR3 sequences are present, roughly 29% being singletons, with the ten largest covering roughly 27%. The sequencing used PBMCs, mostly from graft donor cells, collected 360 days after TCRalphabeta/CD19-depleted stem cell transplant. The receptors here all came from a boy younger than two who had a stem cell transplant for SCID, so the T cells may come from the graft donor.

V and J are TRBV10-3 and TRBJ1-5; D gene unclear. Trimming removed 5 bases from V and 0 bases from J, with 8 bases in between. The CDR3 has 14 residues. Germline V CDR1 and CDR2: ENHRY, SYGVKD. The DNA for the CDR3 is TGTGCCATCAGTATGACGGATAGCAATCAGCCCCAGCATTTT. Protein: CAISMTDSNQPQHF.

This chain links TRBV2 with TRBJ1-1, with 11 bases identical to TRBD1. The CDR3 extends over 21 amino acids. V shed 2 bases, J shed 0 bases, and the junction held 17 bases outside the gene matches. Germline values: CDR1 SNHLY, CDR2 FYNNEI. The CDR3 reads CASSELWELDRGRGMNTEAFF. CDR3 bases: TGTGCCAGCAGTGAATTGTGGGAATTGGACAGGGGGCGCGGGATGAACACTGAAGCTTTCTTT.

This clonotype was counted a single time. This chain links TRBV12-3 or TRBV12-4 with TRBJ2-4; weak D call: TRBD1 (6 bases). The CDR3 loop spans 14 amino acids. Trimming took off 4 bases at V and 5 bases at J, with 12 bases between the two ends. CDR3 DNA sequence: TGTGCCAGCAGTTCCCGACCAGGGGAAAACATTCAGTACTTC. This codes for CASSSRPGENIQYF.

The rearrangement links TRBV9 to TRBJ2-1; 8 bases map to TRBD1. This CDR3 has 17 residues. V gave up 3 bases and J gave up 1 base; unmatched junction bases: 9. From germline, CDR1 is SGDLS and CDR2 YYNGEE. In nucleotides, the CDR3 is TGTGCCAGCAGCGAGAGGACAGGGATTGGGTCCTACAATGAGCAGTTCTTC. It specifies CASSERTGIGSYNEQFF.

The CDR3 DNA reads as TGTGCCAGCAGTCCTCAAACCGACAGGGGAGCTTTCTTT. It is translated as CASSPQTDRGAFF. The rearrangement links TRBV2 to TRBJ1-1; 8 bases map to TRBD1. V was pared by 5 bases and J by 10 bases, with 9 bases of the junction left unmatched. The CDR3 is 13 amino acids. The germline gives CDR1 SNHLY, CDR2 FYNNEI.

This clonotype has only a few counts. The rearrangement links TRBV6-2 or TRBV6-3 to TRBJ2-1; D is unclear. Per germline, CDR1 MNHEY and CDR2 SVGEGT. Trimming left V 7 bases short and J 0 bases short, with 13 bases between. This CDR3 region has 15 residues. As DNA, the CDR3 is TGTGCCAGCACTTTTTACGAGAGCTCCTACAATGAGCAGTTCTTC. Protein: CASTFYESSYNEQFF.

The chain links TRBV20-1 to TRBJ1-1; the D gene is possibly TRBD1 (6 bases). This CDR3 is 16 amino acids long. The V gene lost 4 bases and the J gene lost 0 bases, with 18 bases spanning the gap. CDR1 and CDR2 (germline): DFQATT, SNEGSKA (reference sequence). The CDR3 here is CSAIGMVRGMNTEAFF. The DNA of the CDR3 is TGCAGTGCTATCGGGATGGTGAGGGGGATGAACACTGAAGCTTTCTTT.

This clonotype was recorded a few times. The chain combines TRBV28 with TRBJ2-2; 13 positions match TRBD2. The germline V gene encodes CDR1 MDHEN and CDR2 SYDVKM. The trim removed 7 bases at V and 5 bases at J, leaving 7 bases unmatched. The CDR3 runs 16 residues. CDR3 DNA sequence: TGTGCCAGCACCCCGACTAGCGGGGGGAAAACCGGGGAGCTGTTTTTT. Encoded protein: CASTPTSGGKTGELFF.

The chain couples TRBV24-1 to TRBJ2-3; 7 bases fit TRBD2. The length of the CDR3 is 14 residues. Germline loops: CDR1 KGHDR, CDR2 SFDVKD. V was pared by 4 bases and J by 6 bases, with 6 bases of the junction left unmatched. CDR3 in DNA: TGTGCCACCAGTGACCGGGGGGAGCAGGATACGCAGTATTTT. Translated, it gives CATSDRGEQDTQYF.